A selection of T cell receptor beta chains follows, all from one sample in a study of T cell repertoires in cytomegalovirus infection. TCRdb itself ran the reads through MiXCR, one entry per CDR3 protein. The repertoire has around 99,000 distinct CDR3 sequences, about 30% of them found once; the top ten carry about 81%. These receptors are not linked to any known antigen. The source was CD8+ T cells from cultured PBMCs, collected from culture after CMV antigen stimulation. The receptors stem from a human donor in good health (CMV status not recorded). Some clones in this sample may be carry-over from other donors' samples. Both conserved end residues are part of each CDR3. D genes are given only for firm matches. A row's size may be missing; if present it is once, few, many or a size class.

clone size	D gene	V gene	J gene	CDR3 DNA	CDR3 protein
few	-	TRBV12-3/TRBV12-4	TRBJ2-1	TGTGCCAGCAGTTTAAGCCTTTACAATGAGCAGTTCTTC	CASSLSLYNEQFF
-	-	TRBV4-1	TRBJ2-7	TGCGCCAGCAGCCAGGAGGCTAGACCATCCTACGAGCAGTACTTC	CASSQEARPSYEQYF
-	TRBD2	TRBV2	TRBJ2-2	TGTGCCAGCAGTCGGAGCCTTGGACTAGCGGGGCGTACCGGGGAGCTGTTTTTT	CASSRSLGLAGRTGELFF
few	-	TRBV5-6	TRBJ2-7	TGTGCCAGCAGCTTGGCCTCAAGATACGAGCAGTACTTC	CASSLASRYEQYF
few	-	TRBV19	TRBJ2-6	TGTGCCAGTAGTATGGCAGCTGGGGCCAACGTCCTGACTTTC	CASSMAAGANVLTF
-	TRBD1	TRBV28	TRBJ2-2	TGTGCCAGCAGGCACAGGGGGAACACCGGGGAGCTGTTTTTT	CASRHRGNTGELFF
many	-	TRBV7-9	TRBJ2-3	TGTGCCAGCAGCTTAGGGTCTGGGGCAGATACGCAGTATTTT	CASSLGSGADTQYF
-	TRBD2	TRBV12-3/TRBV12-4	TRBJ2-3	TGTGCCAGCAGCTCGGGGGGGGCGAGCGGTACGCAGTATTTT	CASSSGGASGTQYF
-	-	TRBV4-2	TRBJ1-1	TGTGCCAGCAGCCAAGATGGGGGGGAAACTGAAGCTTTCTTT	CASSQDGGETEAFF
-	TRBD1	TRBV5-8	TRBJ1-1	TGTGCCAGCAGCTTGGAACCCGGACAGGGGATAATGAACACTGAAGCTTTCTTT	CASSLEPGQGIMNTEAFF
-	TRBD2	TRBV7-2	TRBJ2-1	TGTGCCAGCAGCTTAGTCGCCGGGGGGGCCGACAATGAGCAGTTCTTC	CASSLVAGGADNEQFF
few	-	TRBV12-3/TRBV12-4	TRBJ2-3	TGTGCCAGCAGTTTACAGGGGCCTTCGGATACGCAGTATTTT	CASSLQGPSDTQYF
-	-	TRBV7-2	TRBJ2-7	TGTGCCAGCAGCTCCGGTGCCTACGAGCAGTACTTC	CASSSGAYEQYF
few	-	TRBV29-1	TRBJ1-2	TGCAGCGCGGTTGGGGGAGATAACTATGGCTACACCTTC	CSAVGGDNYGYTF
many	TRBD2	TRBV7-2	TRBJ2-5	TGTGCCAGCAGCTTAGATGGGCGGGGGGGCCTGGAGACCCAGTACTTC	CASSLDGRGGLETQYF
few	-	TRBV28	TRBJ2-7	TGTGCCAGCACCCAGGGGTACGTCCGCGAGCAGTACTTC	CASTQGYVREQYF
-	-	TRBV6-2/TRBV6-3	TRBJ1-2	TGTGCCAGCAGCTCCCTTGGCGGGACTAACTATGGCTACACCTTC	CASSSLGGTNYGYTF
-	TRBD1	TRBV7-8	TRBJ2-7	TGTGCCAGCAGCCTGACGACAGGGGATTCCTACGAGCAGTACTTC	CASSLTTGDSYEQYF
many	-	TRBV7-2	TRBJ1-4	TGTGCCAGCAGCTTAGCCGTTACAGGGTCTTCTAATGAAAAACTGTTTTTT	CASSLAVTGSSNEKLFF
-	-	TRBV6-2/TRBV6-3	TRBJ1-5	TGTGCCAGCAGTTCCCAACAGGGAGCTCAGCCCCAGCATTTT	CASSSQQGAQPQHF
few	-	TRBV27	TRBJ1-2	TGTGCCAGCAGTTCCCAAACCCCGGGGGGCTACACCTTC	CASSSQTPGGYTF
-	-	TRBV7-6	TRBJ2-5	TGTGCCAGCAGCTTAGCGAGGGAGACCCAGTACTTC	CASSLARETQYF
-	-	TRBV11-3	TRBJ2-3	TGTGCCAGCAGCTCGTGGGGGCCTTTCACAGATACGCAGTATTTT	CASSSWGPFTDTQYF
-	TRBD1	TRBV28	TRBJ2-1	TGTGCCAACAGAAAGATTCAGGGGGCTTATGAGCAGTTCTTC	CANRKIQGAYEQFF
once	-	TRBV28	TRBJ1-2	TGTGTCAGCAGTCCCCGGGACTACTATGGCTACACCTTC	CVSSPRDYYGYTF